Presented here are 11 T cell receptor beta chains from one specimen sequenced in a study of blood T cell repertoires in COVID-19. Data came from immunoSEQ multiplex PCR; TCRdb stores just in-frame clones and leaves some out. The table records 350,000 or so clones, roughly 89% of them present only once. The source material was peripheral blood. These receptors originate from a man aged 18-30 years with active or convalescent COVID-19.

The chain uses TRBV29-1 and TRBJ1-5, with 10 bases identical to TRBD1. V lost 5 bases to trimming and J lost 7 bases; unmatched junction nucleotides: 8. CDR3 length: 14 amino acids. Germline assignment: CDR1 SQVTM and CDR2 ANQGSEA. For the CDR3, the DNA is TGCAGCGTTTCCTCTGACAGGGGGCTCCAGCCCCAGCATTTT. This sequence encodes CSVSSDRGLQPQHF. Based on the CDR3 plus reference TRBV29-1 and TRBJ1-5, the full variable domain is SAVISQKPSRDICQRGTSLTIQCQVDSQVTMMFWYRQQPGQSLTLIATANQGSEATYESGFVIDKFPISRPNLTFSTLTVSNMSPEDSSIYLCSVSSDRGLQPQHFGDGTRLSIL.

This rearrangement joins TRBV5-4 to TRBJ1-4; a weak D match, TRBD1 (5 bases). This CDR3 contains 15 residues. V was shortened by 4 bases and J by 4 bases, with 14 bases between the two germline ends. CDR1 is SGHNT and CDR2 is YYREEE in the germline V gene (reference sequence). CDR3 region: CASSEASGGNEKLFF. For the CDR3, the DNA is TGTGCCAGCAGCGAAGCTTCCGGGGGTAATGAAAAACTGTTTTTT.

Only one count was recorded for this clone. The chain links TRBV6-2 or TRBV6-3 to TRBJ2-5, with TRBD2 identical over 7 bases. Per germline, CDR1 MNHEY and CDR2 SVGEGT. The CDR3 is 19 residues long. Unmatched junction bases numbered 15, after V lost 2 bases and J lost 0 bases. CDR3 DNA sequence: TGTGCCAGCAGTTACCCCAGGGTTATGGTGGCGGGGGACCAAGAGACCCAGTACTTC. Translated, it gives CASSYPRVMVAGDQETQYF.

This rearrangement joins TRBV7-9 to TRBJ1-4; tentative D call: TRBD1 (5 bases). Germline loops: CDR1 SEHNR, CDR2 FQNEAQ (reference sequence). The V end was cut by 5 bases, the J end by 7 bases, with 17 bases between. CDR3 length: 15 amino acids. CDR3: CASSPVVGPGEKLFF. DNA for the CDR3: TGTGCCAGCAGCCCAGTGGTGGGGCCTGGTGAAAAACTGTTTTTT.

Comments on this clone: Germline and junction disagree at one end, which may indicate a read error. V gene TRBV12-3 or TRBV12-4 combines with J gene TRBJ2-1, with a possible D match to TRBD2 (6 bases). This CDR3 has 12 residues. The CDR3 nucleotides read TGTGCCAGCAGTTTTGGGGACTTTCTGGACGTCTTC. Its translation: CASSFGDFLDVF.

The chain is built from TRBV4-1 and TRBJ1-3, with D hard to call. CDR3 size: 14 residues. Trimming cost V 3 bases and J 4 bases, with 10 bases left between them. Per the germline V gene, CDR1 is MGHRA and CDR2 is YSYEKL. The DNA of the CDR3 is TGCGCCAGCAGCCACTACAGAGAAGGAAACACCATATATTTT. This sequence encodes CASSHYREGNTIYF.

The chain recombines TRBV6-4 with TRBJ2-7; 9 nucleotides match TRBD2. Losses at the gene ends were 6 bases for V and 4 bases for J; bases not matched to a gene: 10. From germline, CDR1 is MRHNA and CDR2 SNTAGT. The CDR3 is 15 amino acids. CDR3 region: CASREEAGGTYEQYF. In DNA form, the CDR3 reads TGTGCCAGCAGGGAGGAAGCGGGAGGTACATACGAGCAGTACTTC.

This rearrangement joins TRBV9 to TRBJ1-5; 7 bases agree with TRBD1. The CDR3 covers 15 residues. Trimming cost V 3 bases and J 2 bases; bases outside gene matches: 5. The germline V gene has CDR1 SGDLS and CDR2 YYNGEE. CDR3 sequence reads: CASSETGNRNQPQHF. The CDR3 nucleotides are TGTGCCAGCAGCGAGACAGGGAATCGCAATCAGCCCCAGCATTTT.

V gene TRBV12-3 or TRBV12-4 combines with J gene TRBJ1-6; D not resolved. The CDR3 is 13 amino acids. V dropped 8 bases and J dropped 4 bases, with 9 bases sitting between them. CDR3 residues: CASALTYNSPLHF. The CDR3 DNA is TGTGCCAGCGCCCTCACATATAATTCACCCCTCCACTTT.

The chain employs TRBV19 and TRBJ1-2; the match to TRBD1 covers 10 bases. Germline V lookup: CDR1 LNHDA, CDR2 SQIVND (reference sequence). The CDR3 has 15 residues. The V segment lost 6 bases and the J segment 8 bases; nucleotides outside the gene matches: 12. DNA of the CDR3: TGTGCCAGTAGCCACACCGTGGGGACAGGGGCAGGCTACACCTTC. This encodes CASSHTVGTGAGYTF.

The V call is TRBV2, the J call TRBJ2-1; D possibly corresponds to TRBD2 (6 bases). This CDR3 has 14 residues. CDR1 and CDR2 from the germline V gene are SNHLY and FYNNEI. V lost 11 bases to trimming and J lost 4 bases, with 18 bases between them. CDR3 loop: CALWAGGTYNEQFF. The CDR3 DNA follows: TGTGCCTTGTGGGCCGGGGGAACGTACAATGAGCAGTTCTTC. Based on the CDR3 plus reference TRBV2 and TRBJ2-1, the full variable domain is EPEVTQTPSHQVTQMGQEVILRCVPISNHLYFYWYRQILGQKVEFLVSFYNNEISEKSEIFDDQFSVERPDGSNFTLKIRSTKLEDSAMYFCALWAGGTYNEQFFGPGTRLTVL.